These 25 T cell receptor beta chains share one sample of origin, sequenced in a study of blood T cell repertoires in COVID-19. The method was immunoSEQ multiplex PCR; TCRdb's version includes in-frame clones alone and lacks a portion of them. Here the sample spans around 150,000 clones, around 80% being singletons. Sequences were obtained from peripheral blood. Receptors were obtained from a man in his sixties who had recovered from COVID-19.

The chain carries TRBV6-1 and TRBJ2-7; maybe TRBD1 (5 bases). The CDR3 has 15 residues. V lost 1 base and J lost 2, with 12 bases in between. Per germline, CDR1 MNHNS and CDR2 SASEGT. CDR3 in DNA: TGTGCCAGCAGTGAAGTCCCCCAGGGTGCCTACGAGCAGTACTTC. It yields the protein CASSEVPQGAYEQYF.

The CDR3 DNA sequence: TGTGCCAGCAGCCCCCAGGGGAGGAACACTGAAGCTTTCTTT. It translates to CASSPQGRNTEAFF. V and J are TRBV3-1 (or the pseudogene TRBV3-2) and TRBJ1-1; D might be TRBD1 (6 bases). There are 14 residues in the CDR3. Looked up from germline, CDR1 is LGHDT and CDR2 is YNNKEL (reference sequence). Trimming took 4 bases from V and 1 from J, leaving 10 bases between them.

The rearrangement joins TRBV9 to TRBJ2-2; weak D call: TRBD1 (6 bases). V was pared by 4 bases and J by 0 bases, with 10 bases between. The CDR3 totals 15 residues. The germline V gene has CDR1 SGDLS and CDR2 YYNGEE. CDR3 region: CASSLTGSNTGELFF. The CDR3 bases are TGTGCCAGCAGCCTAACAGGGTCGAACACCGGGGAGCTGTTTTTT.

This clone was observed a single time. One end of the junction fails to match germline, which may point to a read error. The V call is TRBV7-7, the J call TRBJ2-5; 11 bases line up with TRBD2. Germline V gene lookup returns CDR1 SSHAT and CDR2 FNYEAQ (reference sequence). The CDR3 is 15 amino acids. DNA of the CDR3: TGTGCTAGCAGCCCACTAGCGGGGGAGGCGGAGACCCAGTACTTC. This encodes CASSPLAGEAETQYF.

The V and J genes are TRBV19 and TRBJ2-3; 7 bases match TRBD2. With 3 bases clipped from V and 4 bases from J, the junction kept 4 bases outside the gene matches. Germline V gives CDR1 LNHDA, CDR2 SQIVND (reference sequence). The CDR3 sequence is 14 residues long. The CDR3 nucleotides read TGTGCCAGTAGTATGGGGCTAGCGGCAGATACGCAGTATTTT. It codes for CASSMGLAADTQYF.

This clone has only a few counts. CDR3 sequence reads: CASSLISSGLGELFF. CDR3 DNA: TGTGCCAGCAGCTTAATCAGTAGCGGCCTCGGGGAGCTGTTTTTT. The rearrangement links TRBV7-8 to TRBJ2-2; possible D gene TRBD2, 6 bases. This CDR3 region has 15 residues. Germline CDR1 SGHVS, CDR2 FQNEAQ. V was shortened by 2 bases and J by 7 bases, with 14 bases between the two germline ends.

The genes are TRBV5-6 and TRBJ1-3; 7 bases fit TRBD1. This CDR3 comprises 15 residues. Trimming took 4 bases from V and 4 from J; bases not matched to a gene: 8. Germline V lookup: CDR1 SGHDT, CDR2 YYEEEE. The CDR3 DNA reads as TGTGCCAGCAGCCTCATCACAGGGGCAGGAAACACCATATATTTT. Amino acids: CASSLITGAGNTIYF.

This clone has more than one count but fewer than ten. This rearrangement joins TRBV19 to TRBJ1-1; 8 positions agree with TRBD1. The CDR3 is made up of 16 amino acids. Germline V CDR1 and CDR2: LNHDA, SQIVND (reference sequence). V shed 8 bases, J shed 1 base, and the junction held 12 bases outside the gene matches. The CDR3 is CASFPSGGWENTEAFF. The CDR3 nucleotides read TGTGCCAGTTTCCCCTCAGGGGGCTGGGAGAACACTGAAGCTTTCTTT.

The table lists this clone with a few counts. V is TRBV9 and J is TRBJ2-3; D is undetermined. Trimming took off 0 bases at V and 2 bases at J, with 13 bases between the two ends. The CDR3 consists of 16 residues. Germline CDR1 and CDR2: SGDLS and YYNGEE. The CDR3 sequence is CASSVGAGPLTDTQYF. In DNA, the CDR3 is TGTGCCAGCAGCGTAGGGGCAGGTCCCCTCACAGATACGCAGTATTTT. Drawing the rest from reference TRBV9 and TRBJ2-3, the complete variable domain is DSGVTQTPKHLITATGQRVTLRCSPRSGDLSVYWYQQSLDQGLQFLIQYYNGEERAKGNILERFSAQQFPDLHSELNLSSLELGDSALYFCASSVGAGPLTDTQYFGPGTRLTVL.

In this sample, this clone turned up many times. The junction does not match germline at one end; this may be a read error. The J gene is TRBJ2-2, the V gene TRBV7-7, with no clear D. Germline loops: CDR1 SSHAT, CDR2 FNYEAQ (reference sequence). The length of the CDR3 is 16 residues. CDR3 sequence: CASSLGRQVNTGELFF. The DNA for the CDR3 is TGTGCTAGCAGCTTAGGCAGACAAGTTAACACCGGGGAGCTGTTTTTT.

This CDR3 reads CASSQGFGTDYGYTF. In DNA form, the CDR3 reads TGTGCCAGCAGCCAAGGGTTCGGGACAGACTATGGCTACACCTTC. The chain recombines TRBV4-2 with TRBJ1-2, with 7 bases matching TRBD1. Germline V CDR1 and CDR2: LGHNA, YNFKEQ. The V gene end was trimmed by 1 base and the J gene end by 3 bases; junction bases not matched to a gene: 5. CDR3 length: 15 residues.

V is TRBV7-6 and J is TRBJ2-1; 15 nucleotides agree with TRBD2. Germline trimming cut 5 bases from V and 4 bases from J; bases unmatched to any gene: 6. Germline V gives CDR1 SGHVS, CDR2 FNYEAQ. The CDR3 is 17 residues long. Here the CDR3 DNA reads TGTGCCAGCAGCCCCGGACTAGCGGGAGGGATATACAATGAGCAGTTCTTC. This sequence encodes CASSPGLAGGIYNEQFF.

This chain links TRBV7-9 with TRBJ2-7; weak D call: TRBD2 (5 bases). CDR3 size: 13 residues. CDR1 is SEHNR and CDR2 is FQNEAQ in the germline V gene (reference sequence). Between the trimmed V and J ends, which lost 5 bases and 2 bases, there was a span of 10 bases. Written as DNA, the CDR3 is TGTGCCAGCAGCACACTAGGGACCTACGAGCAGTACTTC. Translated: CASSTLGTYEQYF.

This chain links TRBV15 with TRBJ1-1, with D perhaps matching TRBD1 (5 bases). V lost 7 bases and J 4 bases, leaving 13 bases between the germline ends. The V gene's germline CDR1 is LNHNV and CDR2 YYDKDF (reference sequence). The length of the CDR3 is 13 residues. The CDR3 reads CATNRVGLTEAFF. The CDR3 coding sequence is TGTGCCACCAACCGGGTGGGACTCACTGAAGCTTTCTTT.

V is TRBV20-1 and J is TRBJ2-3, with TRBD2 as a possible D gene (6 bases). From germline, CDR1 is DFQATT and CDR2 SNEGSKA (reference sequence). This CDR3 contains 13 residues. Trimming removed 3 bases from V and 3 bases from J, with 10 bases in between. The CDR3 DNA follows: TGCAGTGCTAGTAGGCGGGATACAGATACGCAGTATTTT. It is translated as CSASRRDTDTQYF.

The chain recombines TRBV11-2 with TRBJ2-1, with TRBD2 identical over 13 bases. The germline CDR1 and CDR2 sequences are SGHAT and FQNNGV. The CDR3 consists of 17 residues. V dropped 3 bases and J dropped 5; count of bases not matched to a gene: 7. In DNA, the CDR3 is TGTGCCAGCAGCTTCCACCCTACTAGCGGGAGGGACAATGAGCAGTTCTTC. This sequence encodes CASSFHPTSGRDNEQFF.

The gene calls are TRBV7-3 and TRBJ2-7; 8 nucleotides align to TRBD1. This CDR3 region has 14 residues. After removal of 5 bases from V and 7 bases from J, the junction contained 10 bases not matched to a gene. The V gene's germline CDR1 is SGHTA and CDR2 FQGTGA. CDR3 region: CASSPGTGAREQYF. The CDR3 DNA reads as TGTGCCAGCAGCCCCGGGACAGGTGCGAGGGAGCAGTACTTC.

In nucleotides, the CDR3 is TGTGCCAGCAGTTACTCGAGGTCAGATACGCAGTATTTT. Its protein product is CASSYSRSDTQYF. The gene calls are TRBV6-5 and TRBJ2-3; D gene unclear. V was clipped by 0 bases and J by 4 bases, with 5 bases between them. CDR3 length equals 13 residues. Germline CDR1 reads MNHEY; CDR2 reads SVGAGI.

On this clone: An end of the junction differs from the germline gene, which may be a read error. The genes are TRBV7-2 and TRBJ2-2; 8 nucleotides match TRBD1. There are 15 residues in the CDR3. The germline V gene encodes CDR1 SGHTA and CDR2 FQGNSA. The DNA of the CDR3 is TGTGCCAGCAGCTATCAGGGGGCGAAGACCGGGGAGCTGTTTTTT. It translates to CASSYQGAKTGELFF.

This clone appeared once. The rearrangement joins TRBV5-1 to TRBJ1-5, with a possible D match to TRBD1 (6 bases). Looked up from germline, CDR1 is SGHRS and CDR2 is YFSETQ. This CDR3 comprises 14 residues. Trimming left V 2 bases short and J 7 bases short, with 13 bases between. CDR3 nucleotides: TGCGCCAGCAGCTTAGGGGGTACCGGACAGCCCCAGCATTTT. Translation: CASSLGGTGQPQHF. The complete variable domain, with remaining parts taken from reference TRBV5-1 and TRBJ1-5, reads KAGVTQTPRYLIKTRGQQVTLSCSPISGHRSVSWYQQTPGQGLQFLFEYFSETQRNKGNFPGRFSGRQFSNSRSEMNVSTLELGDSALYLCASSLGGTGQPQHFGDGTRLSIL.

V is TRBV28 and J is TRBJ2-7, with TRBD1 matching 9 bases. In germline, CDR1 is MDHEN, CDR2 SYDVKM. CDR3 size: 16 residues. Losses at the gene ends were 6 bases for V and 12 bases for J; bases not matched to a gene: 21. The CDR3 DNA reads TGTGCCAGCAGCATAATCGCTGGGGGACAGGGTGGTGTTGGGTACTTC. Translating it yields CASSIIAGGQGGVGYF.

The rearrangement links TRBV28 to TRBJ2-2; perhaps TRBD1 as D (6 bases). Germline assignment: CDR1 MDHEN and CDR2 SYDVKM. The V end lost 5 bases, the J end lost 7 bases, and 8 bases lay between the germline ends. This CDR3 comprises 12 residues. CDR3 protein: CASSDRSGELFF. CDR3 DNA: TGTGCCAGCAGTGACAGGAGCGGGGAGCTGTTTTTT.

The gene calls are TRBV6-2 or TRBV6-3 and TRBJ1-2, with 9 bases matching TRBD1. The CDR3 is 13 amino acids. The J segment lost 8 bases and the V segment lost 6 bases, leaving 7 bases of the junction unmatched. Looked up from germline, CDR1 is MNHEY and CDR2 is SVGEGT. CDR3 residues: CASSLGQGLGYTF. CDR3 in DNA: TGTGCCAGCAGCCTCGGACAGGGGTTGGGCTACACCTTC.

On this clone: The identical CDR3 is also encoded by other nucleotide sequences in the sample. V usage is TRBV24-1 and J usage is TRBJ2-1; 8 bases map to TRBD2. The CDR3 has 16 amino acids. Unmatched junction bases numbered 9, after V lost 3 bases and J lost 6 bases. From germline, CDR1 is KGHDR and CDR2 SFDVKD. The CDR3 loop reads CATSDPSGRGGNEQFF. CDR3 in DNA: TGTGCCACCAGTGATCCAAGCGGGAGAGGAGGCAATGAGCAGTTCTTC.

The J gene is TRBJ1-6, the V gene TRBV6-1; D is undetermined. Germline CDR1 is MNHNS and CDR2 is SASEGT. The CDR3 extends over 16 amino acids. V was shortened by 2 bases and J by 7 bases, with 15 bases between the two germline ends. CDR3 region: CASSERRTLENSPLHF. In DNA form, the CDR3 reads TGTGCCAGCAGTGAAAGGAGGACGCTAGAAAATTCACCCCTCCACTTT.